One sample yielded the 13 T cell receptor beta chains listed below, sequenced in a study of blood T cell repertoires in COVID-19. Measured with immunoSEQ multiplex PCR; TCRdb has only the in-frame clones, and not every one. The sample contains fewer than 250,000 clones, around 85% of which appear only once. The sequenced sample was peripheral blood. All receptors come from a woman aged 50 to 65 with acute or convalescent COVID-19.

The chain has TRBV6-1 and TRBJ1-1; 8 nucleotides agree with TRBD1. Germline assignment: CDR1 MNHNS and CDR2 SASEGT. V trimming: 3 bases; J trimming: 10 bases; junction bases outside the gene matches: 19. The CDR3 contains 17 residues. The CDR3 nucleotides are TGTGCCAGCAGTGATATCCCGGGACAGACAGGGGAGGCGGGAGCTTTCTTT. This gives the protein CASSDIPGQTGEAGAFF.

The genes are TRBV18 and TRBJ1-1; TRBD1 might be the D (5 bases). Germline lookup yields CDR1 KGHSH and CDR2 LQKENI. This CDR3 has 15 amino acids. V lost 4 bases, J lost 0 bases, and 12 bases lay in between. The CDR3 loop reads CASSLGLLMNTEAFF. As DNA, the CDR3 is TGTGCCAGCTCACTGGGACTCCTAATGAACACTGAAGCTTTCTTT.

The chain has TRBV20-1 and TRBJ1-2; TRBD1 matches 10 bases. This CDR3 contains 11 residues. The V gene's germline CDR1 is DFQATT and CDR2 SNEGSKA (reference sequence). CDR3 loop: CRGQGGHGYTF. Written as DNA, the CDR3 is TGCAGAGGACAGGGGGGCCATGGCTACACCTTC.

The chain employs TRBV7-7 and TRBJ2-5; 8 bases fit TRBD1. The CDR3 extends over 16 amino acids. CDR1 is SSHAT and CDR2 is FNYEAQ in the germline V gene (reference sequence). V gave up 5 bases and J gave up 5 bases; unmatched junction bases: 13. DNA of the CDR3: TGTGCCAGCAGCCCGGGGACAGGACGCGGAGGGGAGACCCAGTACTTC. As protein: CASSPGTGRGGETQYF. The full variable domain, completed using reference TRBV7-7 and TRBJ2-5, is GAGVSQSPRYKVTKRGQDVTLRCDPISSHATLYWYQQALGQGPEFLTYFNYEAQPDKSGLPSDRFSAERPEGSISTLTIQRTEQRDSAMYRCASSPGTGRGGETQYFGPGTRLLVL.

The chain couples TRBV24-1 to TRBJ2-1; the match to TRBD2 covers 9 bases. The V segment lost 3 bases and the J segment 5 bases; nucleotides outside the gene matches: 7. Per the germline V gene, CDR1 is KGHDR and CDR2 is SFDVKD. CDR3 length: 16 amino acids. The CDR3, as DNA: TGTGCCACCAGTGATCCTCCAGCGGGAGGCAACAATGAGCAGTTCTTC. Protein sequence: CATSDPPAGGNNEQFF.

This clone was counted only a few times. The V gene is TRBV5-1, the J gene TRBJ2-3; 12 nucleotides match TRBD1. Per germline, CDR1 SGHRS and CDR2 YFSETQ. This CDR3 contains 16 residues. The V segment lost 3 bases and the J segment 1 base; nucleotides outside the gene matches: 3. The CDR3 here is CASSSGDRGRTDTQYF. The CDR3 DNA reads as TGCGCCAGCAGCTCCGGGGACAGGGGGCGCACAGATACGCAGTATTTT.

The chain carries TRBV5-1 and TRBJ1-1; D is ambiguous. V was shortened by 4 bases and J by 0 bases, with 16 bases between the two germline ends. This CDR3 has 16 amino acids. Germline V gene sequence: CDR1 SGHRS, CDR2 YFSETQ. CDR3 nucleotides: TGCGCCAGCAGCCCCGACCAGGCCCTTATGAACACTGAAGCTTTCTTT. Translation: CASSPDQALMNTEAFF.

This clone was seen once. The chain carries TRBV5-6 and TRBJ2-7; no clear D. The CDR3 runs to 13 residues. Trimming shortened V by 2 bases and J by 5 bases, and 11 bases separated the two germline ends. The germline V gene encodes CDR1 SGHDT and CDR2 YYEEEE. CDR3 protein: CASSFRGSNEQYF. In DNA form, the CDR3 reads TGTGCCAGCAGCTTTAGAGGTTCGAACGAGCAGTACTTC.

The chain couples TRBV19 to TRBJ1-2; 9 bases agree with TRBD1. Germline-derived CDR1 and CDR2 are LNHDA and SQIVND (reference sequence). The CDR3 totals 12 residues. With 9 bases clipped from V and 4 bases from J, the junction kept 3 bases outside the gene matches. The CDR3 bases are TGTGCCAGCCGACAGGGGGGCTATGGCTACACCTTC. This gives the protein CASRQGGYGYTF. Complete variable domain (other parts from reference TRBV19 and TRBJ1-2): DGGITQSPKYLFRKEGQNVTLSCEQNLNHDAMYWYRQDPGQGLRLIYYSQIVNDFQKGDIAEGYSVSREKKESFPLTVTSAQKNPTAFYLCASRQGGYGYTFGSGTRLTVV.

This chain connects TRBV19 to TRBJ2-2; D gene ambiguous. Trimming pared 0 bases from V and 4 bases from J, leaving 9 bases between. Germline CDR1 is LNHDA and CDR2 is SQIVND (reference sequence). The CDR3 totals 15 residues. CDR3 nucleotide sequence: TGTGCCAGTAGTATAGATCCCGGTGGCACCGGGGAGCTGTTTTTT. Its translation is CASSIDPGGTGELFF.

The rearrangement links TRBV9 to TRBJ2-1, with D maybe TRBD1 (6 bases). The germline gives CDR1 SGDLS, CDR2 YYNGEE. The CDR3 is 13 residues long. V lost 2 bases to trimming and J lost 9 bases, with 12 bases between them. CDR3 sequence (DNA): TGTGCCAGCAGCGTCGGGACAATCGTTGAGCAGTTCTTC. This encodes CASSVGTIVEQFF.

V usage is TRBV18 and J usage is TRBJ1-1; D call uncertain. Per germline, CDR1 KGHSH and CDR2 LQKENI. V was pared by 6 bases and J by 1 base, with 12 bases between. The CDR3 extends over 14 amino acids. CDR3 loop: CASSPRSGNTEAFF. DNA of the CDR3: TGTGCCAGCTCCCCAAGGTCAGGGAACACTGAAGCTTTCTTT.

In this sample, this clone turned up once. CDR3 loop: CASSLGQGYADEAFF. The CDR3 DNA reads TGCGCCAGCAGCTTGGGACAGGGGTACGCAGATGAAGCTTTCTTT. This chain connects TRBV5-1 to TRBJ1-1, with 8 bases identical to TRBD1. With 0 bases clipped from V and 7 bases from J, the junction kept 8 bases outside the gene matches. Germline V gene data show CDR1 as SGHRS and CDR2 as YFSETQ. The CDR3 has 15 amino acids.